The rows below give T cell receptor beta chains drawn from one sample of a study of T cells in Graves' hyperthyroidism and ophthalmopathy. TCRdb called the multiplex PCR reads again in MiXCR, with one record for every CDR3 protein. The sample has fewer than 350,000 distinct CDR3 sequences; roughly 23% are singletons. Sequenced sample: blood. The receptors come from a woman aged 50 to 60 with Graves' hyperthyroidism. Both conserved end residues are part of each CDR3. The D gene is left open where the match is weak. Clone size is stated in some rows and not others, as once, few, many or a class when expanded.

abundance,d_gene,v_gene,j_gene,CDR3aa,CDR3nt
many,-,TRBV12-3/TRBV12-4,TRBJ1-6,CASSLAPGQANSPLHF,TGTGCCAGCAGTTTAGCCCCGGGACAAGCGAATTCACCCCTCCACTTT
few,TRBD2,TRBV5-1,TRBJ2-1,CASSLTSGGFNEQFF,TGCGCCAGCAGCCTGACTAGCGGGGGATTCAATGAGCAGTTCTTC
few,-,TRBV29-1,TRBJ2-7,CSVGISGNYEQYF,TGCAGCGTTGGGATTAGCGGTAACTACGAGCAGTACTTC
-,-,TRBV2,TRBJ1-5,CASSHRADYQPQHF,TGTGCCAGCAGTCATCGGGCGGATTATCAGCCCCAGCATTTT
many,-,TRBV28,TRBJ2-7,CASSFAGYEQYF,TGTGCCAGCAGTTTTGCAGGGTACGAGCAGTACTTC
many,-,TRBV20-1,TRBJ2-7,CSASTGSYEQYF,TGCAGTGCTAGTACGGGAAGCTACGAGCAGTACTTC
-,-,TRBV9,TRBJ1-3,CASSVGEHSGNTIYF,TGTGCCAGCAGCGTAGGGGAACACTCTGGAAACACCATATATTTT
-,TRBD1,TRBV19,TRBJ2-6,CASRWDRGPTGANVLTF,TGTGCCAGTAGGTGGGACAGGGGGCCCACTGGGGCCAACGTCCTGACTTTC
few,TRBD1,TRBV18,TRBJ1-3,CASSPGSTGGSNTIYF,TGTGCCAGCTCACCGGGGTCTACAGGGGGCTCAAACACCATATATTTT
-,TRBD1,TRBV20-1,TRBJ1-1,CSARAGTGTRTEAFF,TGCAGTGCTAGGGCCGGGACAGGCACCCGTACTGAAGCTTTCTTT
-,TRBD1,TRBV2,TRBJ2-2,CASSRTGWTGELFF,TGTGCCAGCAGTCGGACAGGGTGGACCGGGGAGCTGTTTTTT
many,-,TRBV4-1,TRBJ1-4,CASSQGLFRRKLFF,TGCGCCAGCAGCCAGGGATTGTTCAGGCGAAAACTGTTTTTT
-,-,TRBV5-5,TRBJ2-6,CASSLVPSNSGANVLTF,TGTGCCAGCAGCTTGGTTCCTTCGAACTCTGGGGCCAACGTCCTGACTTTC